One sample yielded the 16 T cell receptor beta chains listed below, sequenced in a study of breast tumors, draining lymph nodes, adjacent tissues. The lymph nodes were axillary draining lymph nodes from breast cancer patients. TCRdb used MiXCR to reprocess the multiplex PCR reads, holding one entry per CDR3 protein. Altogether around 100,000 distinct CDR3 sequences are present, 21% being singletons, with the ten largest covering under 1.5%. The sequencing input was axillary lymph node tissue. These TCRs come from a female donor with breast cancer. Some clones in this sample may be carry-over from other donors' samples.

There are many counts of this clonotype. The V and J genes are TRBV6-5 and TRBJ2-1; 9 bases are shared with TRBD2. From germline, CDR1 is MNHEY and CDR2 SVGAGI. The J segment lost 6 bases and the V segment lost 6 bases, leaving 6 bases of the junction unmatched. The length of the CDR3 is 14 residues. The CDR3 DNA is TGTGCCAGCAGGACAGCGGGGGGCCTCAATGAGCAGTTCTTC. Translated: CASRTAGGLNEQFF.

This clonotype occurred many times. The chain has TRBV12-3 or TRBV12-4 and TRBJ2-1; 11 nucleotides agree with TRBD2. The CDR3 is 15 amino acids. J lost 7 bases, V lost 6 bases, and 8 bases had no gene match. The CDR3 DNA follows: TGTGCCAGCAGGGTACTAGCGGGAGAGGGGAATGAGCAGTTCTTC. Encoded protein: CASRVLAGEGNEQFF.

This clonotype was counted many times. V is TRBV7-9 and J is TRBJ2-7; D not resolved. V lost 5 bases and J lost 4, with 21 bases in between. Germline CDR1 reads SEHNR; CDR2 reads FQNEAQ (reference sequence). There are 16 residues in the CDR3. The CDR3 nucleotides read TGTGCCAGCAGCCCAGGCCCCCGGAGAGGACGGTACGAGCAGTACTTC. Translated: CASSPGPRRGRYEQYF.

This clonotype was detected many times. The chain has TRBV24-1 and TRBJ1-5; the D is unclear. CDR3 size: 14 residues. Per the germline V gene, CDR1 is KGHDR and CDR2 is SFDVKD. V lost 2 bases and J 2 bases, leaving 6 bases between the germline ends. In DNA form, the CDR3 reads TGTGCCACCAGTGATTCACGGGGCAATCAGCCCCAGCATTTT. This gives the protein CATSDSRGNQPQHF.

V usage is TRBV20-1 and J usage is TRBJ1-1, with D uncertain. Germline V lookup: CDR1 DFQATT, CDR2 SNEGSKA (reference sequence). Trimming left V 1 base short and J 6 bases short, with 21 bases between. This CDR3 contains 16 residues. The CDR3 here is CSARATFSSSAPEAFF. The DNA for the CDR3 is TGCAGTGCTAGAGCGACATTTAGTAGTAGTGCCCCTGAAGCTTTCTTT.

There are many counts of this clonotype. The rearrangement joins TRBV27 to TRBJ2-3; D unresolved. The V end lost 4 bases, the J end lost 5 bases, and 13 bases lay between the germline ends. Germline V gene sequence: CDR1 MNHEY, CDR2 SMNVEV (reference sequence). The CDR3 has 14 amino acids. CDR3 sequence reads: CASSSSALGDTQYF. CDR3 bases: TGTGCCAGCAGTTCAAGCGCCCTGGGAGATACGCAGTATTTT.

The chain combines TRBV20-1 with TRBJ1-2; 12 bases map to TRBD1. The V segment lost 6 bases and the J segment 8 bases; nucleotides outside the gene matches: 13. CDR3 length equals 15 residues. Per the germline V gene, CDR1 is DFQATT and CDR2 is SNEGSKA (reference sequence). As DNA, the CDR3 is TGCAGTGCCGATAAACCGGGACAGGGGGCGCGAGGCTACACCTTC. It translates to CSADKPGQGARGYTF.

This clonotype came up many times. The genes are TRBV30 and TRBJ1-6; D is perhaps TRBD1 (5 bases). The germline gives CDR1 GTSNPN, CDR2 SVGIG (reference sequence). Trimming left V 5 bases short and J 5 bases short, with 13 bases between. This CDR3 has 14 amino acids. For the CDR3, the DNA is TGTGCCTGGGGAGGACTGGGGGATAATTCACCCCTCCACTTT. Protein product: CAWGGLGDNSPLHF.

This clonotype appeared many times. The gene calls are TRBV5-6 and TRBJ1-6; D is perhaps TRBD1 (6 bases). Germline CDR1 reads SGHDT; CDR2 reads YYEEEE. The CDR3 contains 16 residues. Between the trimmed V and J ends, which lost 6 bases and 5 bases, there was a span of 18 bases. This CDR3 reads CASTPSGDTHNSPLHF. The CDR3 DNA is TGTGCCAGCACTCCCAGTGGGGACACTCATAATTCACCCCTCCACTTT. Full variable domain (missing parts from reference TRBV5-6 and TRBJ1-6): DAGVTQSPTHLIKTRGQQVTLRCSPKSGHDTVSWYQQALGQGPQFIFQYYEEEERQRGNFPDRFSGHQFPNYSSELNVNALLLGDSALYLCASTPSGDTHNSPLHFGNGTRLTVT.

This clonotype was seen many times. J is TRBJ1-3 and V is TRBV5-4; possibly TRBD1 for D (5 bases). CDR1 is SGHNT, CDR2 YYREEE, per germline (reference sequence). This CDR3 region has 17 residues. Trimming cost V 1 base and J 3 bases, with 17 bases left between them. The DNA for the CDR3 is TGTGCCAGCAGCTTGTCGGTCTCGGGGGGACGTGGAAACACCATATATTTT. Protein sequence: CASSLSVSGGRGNTIYF.

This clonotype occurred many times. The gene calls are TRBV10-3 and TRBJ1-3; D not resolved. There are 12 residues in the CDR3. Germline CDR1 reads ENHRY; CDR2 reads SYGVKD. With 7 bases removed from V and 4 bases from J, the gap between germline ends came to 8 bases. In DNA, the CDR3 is TGTGCCATCACCCCAGGAGGAAACACCATATATTTT. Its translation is CAITPGGNTIYF.

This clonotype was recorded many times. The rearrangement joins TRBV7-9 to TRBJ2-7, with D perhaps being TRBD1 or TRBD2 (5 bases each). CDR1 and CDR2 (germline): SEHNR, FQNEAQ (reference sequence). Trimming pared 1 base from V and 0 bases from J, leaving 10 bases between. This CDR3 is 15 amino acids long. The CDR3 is CASSLGLGTSYEQYF. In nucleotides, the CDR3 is TGTGCCAGCAGCTTAGGTCTGGGGACCTCCTACGAGCAGTACTTC.

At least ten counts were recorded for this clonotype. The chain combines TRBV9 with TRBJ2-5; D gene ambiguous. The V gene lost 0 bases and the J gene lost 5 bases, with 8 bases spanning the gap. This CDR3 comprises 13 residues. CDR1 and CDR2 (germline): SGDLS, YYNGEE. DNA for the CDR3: TGTGCCAGCAGCGTAGGGGTCGGGGAGACCCAGTACTTC. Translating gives CASSVGVGETQYF.

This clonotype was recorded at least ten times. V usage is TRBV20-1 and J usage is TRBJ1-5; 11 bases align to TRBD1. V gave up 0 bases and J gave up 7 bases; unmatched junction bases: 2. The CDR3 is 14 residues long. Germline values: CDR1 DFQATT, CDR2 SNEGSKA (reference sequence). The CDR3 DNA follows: TGCAGTGCTAGAGAGGGGACAGGGGGACAGCCCCAGCATTTT. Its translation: CSAREGTGGQPQHF.

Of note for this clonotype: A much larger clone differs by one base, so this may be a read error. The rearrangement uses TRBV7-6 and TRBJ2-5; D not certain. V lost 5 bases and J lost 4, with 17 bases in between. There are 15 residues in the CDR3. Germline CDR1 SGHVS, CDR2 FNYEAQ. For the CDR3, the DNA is TGTGCCAGCAGCAAAGGCATCCTCCCCGGAGAGACCCAGTACTTC. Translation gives CASSKGILPGETQYF. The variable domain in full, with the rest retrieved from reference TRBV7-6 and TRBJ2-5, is GAGVSQSPRYKVTKRGQDVALRCDPISGHVSLYWYRQALGQGPEFLTYFNYEAQQDKSGLPNDRFSAERPEGSISTLTIQRTEQRDSAMYRCASSKGILPGETQYFGPGTRLLVL.

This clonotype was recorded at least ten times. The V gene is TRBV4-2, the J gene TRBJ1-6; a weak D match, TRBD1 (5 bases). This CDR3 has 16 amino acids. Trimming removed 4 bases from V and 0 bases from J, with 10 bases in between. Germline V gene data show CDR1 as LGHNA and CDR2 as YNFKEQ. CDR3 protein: CASSPDIISYNSPLHF. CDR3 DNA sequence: TGTGCCAGCAGCCCGGACATTATCTCCTATAATTCACCCCTCCACTTT.